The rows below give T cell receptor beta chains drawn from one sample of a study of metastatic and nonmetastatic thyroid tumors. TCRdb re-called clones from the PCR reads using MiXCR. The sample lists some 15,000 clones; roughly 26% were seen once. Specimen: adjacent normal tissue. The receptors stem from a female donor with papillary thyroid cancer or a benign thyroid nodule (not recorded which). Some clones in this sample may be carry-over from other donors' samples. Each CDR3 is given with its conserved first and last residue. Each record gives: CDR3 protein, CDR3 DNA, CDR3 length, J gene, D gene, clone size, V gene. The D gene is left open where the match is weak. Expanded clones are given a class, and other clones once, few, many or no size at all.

cdr3_aa: CASSSRAGPRSDTIYF; cdr3_nt: TGTGCCAGCAGCTCCCGGGCAGGCCCCCGAAGTGACACCATATATTTT; cdr3_length: 16; j_call: TRBJ1-3; d_call: NA; clone_size: few; v_call: TRBV12-3/TRBV12-4
cdr3_aa: CASSLRGRDYGYTF; cdr3_nt: TGTGCCAGCAGCTTACGGGGGAGGGACTATGGCTACACCTTC; cdr3_length: 14; j_call: TRBJ1-2; d_call: NA; clone_size: NA; v_call: TRBV12-3/TRBV12-4
cdr3_aa: CASSSQDRFTDTQYF; cdr3_nt: TGTGCCAGCAGTTCCCAGGACAGGTTCACAGATACGCAGTATTTT; cdr3_length: 15; j_call: TRBJ2-3; d_call: TRBD1; clone_size: NA; v_call: TRBV12-3/TRBV12-4
cdr3_aa: CATSRDITANQPQHF; cdr3_nt: TGTGCCACCAGCAGAGATATAACGGCCAATCAGCCCCAGCATTTT; cdr3_length: 15; j_call: TRBJ1-5; d_call: NA; clone_size: few; v_call: TRBV15
cdr3_aa: CASSLSLQGLRINTEAFF; cdr3_nt: TGTGCCAGCAGCTTATCGTTACAGGGACTCCGCATTAACACTGAAGCTTTCTTT; cdr3_length: 18; j_call: TRBJ1-1; d_call: NA; clone_size: NA; v_call: TRBV7-3
cdr3_aa: CASSLQTGAMNTEAFF; cdr3_nt: TGCGCCAGCAGCTTACAAACAGGGGCGATGAACACTGAAGCTTTCTTT; cdr3_length: 16; j_call: TRBJ1-1; d_call: TRBD1; clone_size: few; v_call: TRBV5-1
cdr3_aa: CASSSVDREEGAFF; cdr3_nt: TGTGCCAGCAGTTCGGTAGACAGGGAGGAGGGGGCTTTCTTT; cdr3_length: 14; j_call: TRBJ1-1; d_call: TRBD1; clone_size: few; v_call: TRBV12-3/TRBV12-4
cdr3_aa: CSASSGRGLDNEQFF; cdr3_nt: TGCAGTGCCTCGAGTGGTCGGGGGTTAGACAATGAGCAGTTCTTC; cdr3_length: 15; j_call: TRBJ2-1; d_call: NA; clone_size: NA; v_call: TRBV20-1
cdr3_aa: CASRSQAGGQSEKLFF; cdr3_nt: TGTGCCAGCAGGTCACAGGCCGGGGGGCAAAGTGAAAAACTGTTTTTT; cdr3_length: 16; j_call: TRBJ1-4; d_call: NA; clone_size: NA; v_call: TRBV28
cdr3_aa: CASSPTGNEQFF; cdr3_nt: TGTGCCAGCAGCCCAACCGGGAATGAGCAGTTCTTC; cdr3_length: 12; j_call: TRBJ2-1; d_call: NA; clone_size: NA; v_call: TRBV11-2
cdr3_aa: CASYNEDRAYEQYF; cdr3_nt: TGCGCCAGCTACAACGAAGACAGGGCCTACGAGCAGTACTTC; cdr3_length: 14; j_call: TRBJ2-7; d_call: TRBD1; clone_size: NA; v_call: TRBV5-1
cdr3_aa: CSATETPTGKKDTQYF; cdr3_nt: TGCAGTGCCACAGAGACGCCGACAGGGAAGAAAGATACGCAGTATTTT; cdr3_length: 16; j_call: TRBJ2-3; d_call: TRBD1; clone_size: few; v_call: TRBV20-1
cdr3_aa: CASSSQTSGLQETQYF; cdr3_nt: TGTGCCAGCAGCTCTCAGACTAGCGGGCTTCAAGAGACCCAGTACTTC; cdr3_length: 16; j_call: TRBJ2-5; d_call: TRBD2; clone_size: NA; v_call: TRBV28
cdr3_aa: CASSLAGDRAKGNQPQYF; cdr3_nt: TGTGCCAGCAGCTTAGCGGGGGACAGGGCAAAGGGCAATCAGCCCCAGTATTTT; cdr3_length: 18; j_call: TRBJ2-3; d_call: TRBD1; clone_size: once; v_call: TRBV7-2
cdr3_aa: CASSLEAWPGELFF; cdr3_nt: TGTGCCAGCAGCTTAGAAGCATGGCCCGGGGAGCTGTTTTTT; cdr3_length: 14; j_call: TRBJ2-2; d_call: NA; clone_size: NA; v_call: TRBV11-2
cdr3_aa: CASSSFKGELFF; cdr3_nt: TGTGCCAGCAGCTCGTTTAAAGGGGAGCTGTTTTTT; cdr3_length: 12; j_call: TRBJ2-2; d_call: NA; clone_size: NA; v_call: TRBV11-2
cdr3_aa: CASSLVAGTGELFF; cdr3_nt: TGTGCCAGCAGCTTGGTTGCCGGGACCGGGGAGCTGTTTTTT; cdr3_length: 14; j_call: TRBJ2-2; d_call: NA; clone_size: NA; v_call: TRBV5-5
cdr3_aa: CASARVTGELFF; cdr3_nt: TGTGCCAGTGCCCGGGTTACCGGGGAGCTGTTTTTT; cdr3_length: 12; j_call: TRBJ2-2; d_call: NA; clone_size: NA; v_call: TRBV19
cdr3_aa: CSGGTSGGNEQFF; cdr3_nt: TGCAGTGGAGGGACTAGCGGGGGGAATGAGCAGTTCTTC; cdr3_length: 13; j_call: TRBJ2-1; d_call: TRBD2; clone_size: few; v_call: TRBV20-1
cdr3_aa: CASSPEQSEANTIYF; cdr3_nt: TGCGCCAGCAGCCCCGAGCAGTCCGAGGCAAACACCATATATTTT; cdr3_length: 15; j_call: TRBJ1-3; d_call: NA; clone_size: NA; v_call: TRBV5-1
cdr3_aa: CASSLSVNQPQHF; cdr3_nt: TGTGCCAGCAGTTTATCGGTCAATCAGCCCCAGCATTTT; cdr3_length: 13; j_call: TRBJ1-5; d_call: NA; clone_size: many; v_call: TRBV27
cdr3_aa: CASSYKDPSLGGYTF; cdr3_nt: TGTGCCAGCAGTTACAAAGATCCCAGTTTGGGTGGCTACACCTTC; cdr3_length: 15; j_call: TRBJ1-2; d_call: NA; clone_size: NA; v_call: TRBV27
cdr3_aa: CASRRDSSYNEQFF; cdr3_nt: TGTGCCAGCAGGCGGGACAGCTCCTACAATGAGCAGTTCTTC; cdr3_length: 14; j_call: TRBJ2-1; d_call: NA; clone_size: NA; v_call: TRBV27
cdr3_aa: CSAREATRSHNEQFF; cdr3_nt: TGCAGTGCTAGAGAAGCGACTAGATCCCACAATGAGCAGTTCTTC; cdr3_length: 15; j_call: TRBJ2-1; d_call: NA; clone_size: once; v_call: TRBV20-1
cdr3_aa: CATAPRGANEKLFF; cdr3_nt: TGTGCCACCGCTCCCCGGGGGGCTAATGAAAAACTGTTTTTT; cdr3_length: 14; j_call: TRBJ1-4; d_call: NA; clone_size: NA; v_call: TRBV6-1
cdr3_aa: CASKGGARSDTQYF; cdr3_nt: TGTGCCAGCAAAGGGGGAGCTCGCTCAGATACGCAGTATTTT; cdr3_length: 14; j_call: TRBJ2-3; d_call: NA; clone_size: NA; v_call: TRBV27
cdr3_aa: CASSRLAGDDDEQYF; cdr3_nt: TGTGCCAGTAGTAGACTAGCGGGAGATGATGACGAGCAGTACTTC; cdr3_length: 15; j_call: TRBJ2-7; d_call: TRBD2; clone_size: few; v_call: TRBV19
cdr3_aa: CASSLRTSGSYEQYF; cdr3_nt: TGTGCCAGCAGCTTACGGACTAGCGGCTCCTACGAGCAGTACTTC; cdr3_length: 15; j_call: TRBJ2-7; d_call: TRBD2; clone_size: few; v_call: TRBV7-8
cdr3_aa: CASSYGLLAGAETQYF; cdr3_nt: TGTGCCAGCAGCTACGGACTGTTAGCGGGAGCGGAGACCCAGTACTTC; cdr3_length: 16; j_call: TRBJ2-5; d_call: TRBD2; clone_size: few; v_call: TRBV11-2
cdr3_aa: CASSYGTTNEKLFF; cdr3_nt: TGTGCCAGCAGTTACGGAACCACTAATGAAAAACTGTTTTTT; cdr3_length: 14; j_call: TRBJ1-4; d_call: NA; clone_size: few; v_call: TRBV6-5
cdr3_aa: CASRGTSGTYEQFF; cdr3_nt: TGTGCCAGCAGGGGGACTAGCGGGACGTATGAGCAGTTCTTC; cdr3_length: 14; j_call: TRBJ2-1; d_call: TRBD2; clone_size: many; v_call: TRBV12-3/TRBV12-4
cdr3_aa: CASSLAGGEYGYTF; cdr3_nt: TGTGCCAGCAGCTTAGCGGGCGGGGAATATGGCTACACCTTC; cdr3_length: 14; j_call: TRBJ1-2; d_call: NA; clone_size: NA; v_call: TRBV7-9
cdr3_aa: CASSFWAGMTDTQYF; cdr3_nt: TGTGCCAGCAGTTTTTGGGCAGGGATGACAGATACGCAGTATTTT; cdr3_length: 15; j_call: TRBJ2-3; d_call: NA; clone_size: few; v_call: TRBV27
cdr3_aa: CASSGQDSSYEQYF; cdr3_nt: TGTGCCAGCTCCGGACAGGACTCCTCCTACGAGCAGTACTTC; cdr3_length: 14; j_call: TRBJ2-7; d_call: TRBD1; clone_size: NA; v_call: TRBV27
cdr3_aa: CAMGRESRYEQYF; cdr3_nt: TGTGCCATGGGGAGGGAGTCGAGGTACGAGCAGTACTTC; cdr3_length: 13; j_call: TRBJ2-7; d_call: TRBD2; clone_size: NA; v_call: TRBV30
cdr3_aa: CASSLPAGGPNTGELFF; cdr3_nt: TGTGCCAGCAGCTTACCAGCGGGAGGCCCGAACACCGGGGAGCTGTTTTTT; cdr3_length: 17; j_call: TRBJ2-2; d_call: TRBD2; clone_size: NA; v_call: TRBV7-3
cdr3_aa: CASSWSGRGTDTQYF; cdr3_nt: TGTGCCAGCAGCTGGAGCGGGAGAGGCACAGATACGCAGTATTTT; cdr3_length: 15; j_call: TRBJ2-3; d_call: TRBD2; clone_size: NA; v_call: TRBV11-2
cdr3_aa: CASIMGDEADGYTF; cdr3_nt: TGTGCCAGCATCATGGGGGACGAGGCAGATGGCTACACCTTC; cdr3_length: 14; j_call: TRBJ1-2; d_call: NA; clone_size: NA; v_call: TRBV6-1
cdr3_aa: CSAEGRDGGYQPQHF; cdr3_nt: TGCAGTGCCGAGGGTAGGGACGGTGGGTATCAGCCCCAGCATTTT; cdr3_length: 15; j_call: TRBJ1-5; d_call: NA; clone_size: few; v_call: TRBV20-1
cdr3_aa: CASIKQGATTEAFF; cdr3_nt: TGTGCCAGCATTAAACAGGGGGCGACCACTGAAGCTTTCTTT; cdr3_length: 14; j_call: TRBJ1-1; d_call: TRBD1; clone_size: few; v_call: TRBV27
cdr3_aa: CASSESKAGGSDTQYF; cdr3_nt: TGTGCCAGCAGTGAAAGTAAGGCGGGAGGATCGGATACGCAGTATTTT; cdr3_length: 16; j_call: TRBJ2-3; d_call: TRBD2; clone_size: NA; v_call: TRBV2
cdr3_aa: CASSSEGFTEAFF; cdr3_nt: TGTGCCAGCAGCTCCGAGGGGTTCACTGAAGCTTTCTTT; cdr3_length: 13; j_call: TRBJ1-1; d_call: NA; clone_size: NA; v_call: TRBV7-9
cdr3_aa: CASSDEGDTDTQYF; cdr3_nt: TGTGCCAGCAGCGACGAAGGAGACACAGATACGCAGTATTTT; cdr3_length: 14; j_call: TRBJ2-3; d_call: NA; clone_size: NA; v_call: TRBV11-3
cdr3_aa: CASSWDPNTEAFF; cdr3_nt: TGTGCCAGCAGCTGGGACCCGAACACTGAAGCTTTCTTT; cdr3_length: 13; j_call: TRBJ1-1; d_call: NA; clone_size: few; v_call: TRBV7-2
cdr3_aa: CASSSRGVVYGYTF; cdr3_nt: TGTGCCAGCAGTTCCAGGGGGGTTGTCTATGGCTACACCTTC; cdr3_length: 14; j_call: TRBJ1-2; d_call: TRBD1; clone_size: NA; v_call: TRBV28
cdr3_aa: CAWRARMGTIYEQYF; cdr3_nt: TGTGCCTGGAGGGCCCGTATGGGGACAATATACGAGCAGTACTTC; cdr3_length: 15; j_call: TRBJ2-7; d_call: NA; clone_size: NA; v_call: TRBV30
cdr3_aa: CAWSVGGHSNQPQHF; cdr3_nt: TGTGCCTGGAGTGTGGGAGGCCATAGCAATCAGCCCCAGCATTTT; cdr3_length: 15; j_call: TRBJ1-5; d_call: NA; clone_size: NA; v_call: TRBV30
cdr3_aa: CSVVDSTDTQYF; cdr3_nt: TGCAGCGTCGTGGACAGCACAGATACGCAGTATTTT; cdr3_length: 12; j_call: TRBJ2-3; d_call: NA; clone_size: NA; v_call: TRBV29-1
cdr3_aa: CASSGRVPEAFF; cdr3_nt: TGTGCCAGCAGTGGCAGGGTCCCTGAAGCTTTCTTT; cdr3_length: 12; j_call: TRBJ1-1; d_call: NA; clone_size: few; v_call: TRBV2
cdr3_aa: CTSSWTSDSYEQYF; cdr3_nt: TGTACCAGCAGTTGGACTAGCGACTCCTACGAGCAGTACTTC; cdr3_length: 14; j_call: TRBJ2-7; d_call: TRBD2; clone_size: NA; v_call: TRBV27
cdr3_aa: CASSPGGTYNEQFF; cdr3_nt: TGCGCCAGCAGCCCGGGGGGGACGTACAATGAGCAGTTCTTC; cdr3_length: 14; j_call: TRBJ2-1; d_call: TRBD2; clone_size: NA; v_call: TRBV5-1
cdr3_aa: CASSPQGVTGNTIYF; cdr3_nt: TGTGCCAGCAGTCCCCAGGGGGTAACTGGAAACACCATATATTTT; cdr3_length: 15; j_call: TRBJ1-3; d_call: TRBD1; clone_size: few; v_call: TRBV6-1
cdr3_aa: CASSFSRGDEQFF; cdr3_nt: TGTGCCAGCAGCTTTAGTCGGGGAGACGAGCAGTTCTTC; cdr3_length: 13; j_call: TRBJ2-1; d_call: NA; clone_size: NA; v_call: TRBV7-9
cdr3_aa: CASSYSAGGDEQFF; cdr3_nt: TGTGCCAGCAGTTACTCGGCAGGGGGTGATGAGCAGTTCTTC; cdr3_length: 14; j_call: TRBJ2-1; d_call: TRBD1; clone_size: few; v_call: TRBV6-5
cdr3_aa: CASSGVAVYQPQHF; cdr3_nt: TGTGCCAGCAGTGGAGTTGCTGTCTATCAGCCCCAGCATTTT; cdr3_length: 14; j_call: TRBJ1-5; d_call: NA; clone_size: few; v_call: TRBV28
cdr3_aa: CASSEAGAPYEQYF; cdr3_nt: TGTGCCAGCTCCGAGGCGGGGGCCCCCTACGAGCAGTACTTC; cdr3_length: 14; j_call: TRBJ2-7; d_call: NA; clone_size: few; v_call: TRBV28
cdr3_aa: CSASQRGVYEQYF; cdr3_nt: TGCAGTGCTTCACAGCGGGGGGTTTACGAGCAGTACTTC; cdr3_length: 13; j_call: TRBJ2-7; d_call: TRBD2; clone_size: NA; v_call: TRBV20-1
cdr3_aa: CASSIGAHHGYTF; cdr3_nt: TGTGCCAGTAGTATTGGGGCTCACCATGGCTACACCTTC; cdr3_length: 13; j_call: TRBJ1-2; d_call: NA; clone_size: few; v_call: TRBV19
cdr3_aa: CASSGQASSYEQYF; cdr3_nt: TGTGCCAGCAGTGGACAGGCAAGCTCCTACGAGCAGTACTTC; cdr3_length: 14; j_call: TRBJ2-7; d_call: NA; clone_size: NA; v_call: TRBV2
cdr3_aa: CASSFGRGFLNTEAFF; cdr3_nt: TGTGCCAGCAGCTTCGGCAGGGGCTTTTTGAACACTGAAGCTTTCTTT; cdr3_length: 16; j_call: TRBJ1-1; d_call: NA; clone_size: NA; v_call: TRBV5-8